Each of the 31 T cell receptor beta chains below was sequenced from the same sample in a study of identifying expanded T cells in peripheral blood. Method: immunoSEQ multiplex PCR; TCRdb's copy keeps in-frame clones and lacks some. The data show about 58,000 clones, about 92% seen once. Source material: blood. The receptor set was obtained from a person aged 18 to 70 in good health.

The V call is TRBV5-6, the J call TRBJ2-5; 8 bases fit TRBD1. The CDR3 spans 15 residues. CDR1 and CDR2 from the germline V gene are SGHDT and YYEEEE. V lost 6 bases to trimming and J lost 5 bases; unmatched junction nucleotides: 12. In DNA, the CDR3 is TGTGCCAGCACCCTGGAGGCTTCAGGGGGCGAGACCCAGTACTTC. It yields the protein CASTLEASGGETQYF. Looking up the rest from reference TRBV5-6 and TRBJ2-5 gives the full variable domain: DAGVTQSPTHLIKTRGQQVTLRCSPKSGHDTVSWYQQALGQGPQFIFQYYEEEERQRGNFPDRFSGHQFPNYSSELNVNALLLGDSALYLCASTLEASGGETQYFGPGTRLLVL.

For this clone: At one end, the junction sequence differs from germline, possibly due to a read error. Within the sample, other DNA sequences also encode this same CDR3. The genes are TRBV7-9 and TRBJ1-2; 7 bases line up with TRBD1. Germline V lookup: CDR1 SEHNR, CDR2 FQNEAQ (reference sequence). The CDR3 extends over 14 amino acids. The CDR3: CASSGTERNYGYTF. The CDR3 nucleotides read TGTGCAAGCAGCGGGACAGAACGTAACTATGGCTACACCTTC.

The genes are TRBV27 and TRBJ2-1; 11 bases match TRBD2. Unmatched junction bases numbered 7, after V lost 5 bases and J lost 4 bases. Germline V gives CDR1 MNHEY, CDR2 SMNVEV (reference sequence). The CDR3 extends over 16 amino acids. The CDR3 protein is CASSHLAGGGYNEQFF. In DNA form, the CDR3 reads TGTGCCAGCAGTCACCTAGCGGGAGGTGGTTACAATGAGCAGTTCTTC.

V and J are TRBV29-1 and TRBJ1-2; D call uncertain. The V gene's germline CDR1 is SQVTM and CDR2 ANQGSEA. The CDR3 contains 11 residues. Trimming removed 3 bases from V and 5 bases from J, with 7 bases in between. The CDR3 coding sequence is TGCAGCGTTGATAGTGGGTATGGCTACACCTTC. It specifies CSVDSGYGYTF.

This rearrangement joins TRBV7-9 to TRBJ2-1; D is unresolved. Germline V gene sequence: CDR1 SEHNR, CDR2 FQNEAQ (reference sequence). This CDR3 region has 12 residues. V was pared by 6 bases and J by 5 bases, with 8 bases between. This chain's CDR3 is CASRRPNNEQFF. The CDR3 nucleotides read TGTGCCAGCAGACGACCGAACAATGAGCAGTTCTTC.

J is TRBJ2-1 and V is TRBV4-1; D not resolved. This CDR3 comprises 14 residues. The V end lost 2 bases, the J end lost 0 bases, and 5 bases lay between the germline ends. Germline CDR1 is MGHRA and CDR2 is YSYEKL. The CDR3 loop reads CASSQLSSYNEQFF. CDR3 nucleotides: TGCGCCAGCAGCCAACTGAGCTCCTACAATGAGCAGTTCTTC.

V gene TRBV19 combines with J gene TRBJ1-5; D might be TRBD1 (6 bases). V was clipped by 4 bases and J by 9 bases, with 16 bases between them. The CDR3 totals 14 residues. Germline values: CDR1 LNHDA, CDR2 SQIVND (reference sequence). The CDR3 coding sequence is TGTGCCAGTAGTACGGTCATGACGGGGGCGCCCCAGCATTTT. Translation gives CASSTVMTGAPQHF.

The rearrangement links TRBV15 to TRBJ2-3, with D unclear. The CDR3 loop spans 14 amino acids. Germline V gives CDR1 LNHNV, CDR2 YYDKDF (reference sequence). Trimming took 3 bases from V and 7 from J, leaving 14 bases between them. CDR3 region: CATSRMERENTQYF. For the CDR3, the DNA is TGTGCCACCAGCAGGATGGAGCGCGAAAATACGCAGTATTTT. Together with reference TRBV15 and TRBJ2-3, the CDR3 gives the full variable domain: DAMVIQNPRYQVTQFGKPVTLSCSQTLNHNVMYWYQQKSSQAPKLLFHYYDKDFNNEADTPDNFQSRRPNTSFCFLDIRSPGLGDTAMYLCATSRMERENTQYFGPGTRLTVL.

This clone has only a few counts. The gene calls are TRBV2 and TRBJ2-2, with D perhaps being TRBD1 or TRBD2 (6 bases each). V was cut by 7 bases and J by 6 bases, with 12 bases left in between. The CDR3 runs to 13 residues. Germline CDR1 and CDR2: SNHLY and FYNNEI. The chain's CDR3 is CASKIGGSGELFF. CDR3 coding DNA: TGTGCCAGCAAAATAGGGGGGTCCGGGGAGCTGTTTTTT.

This sequence joins TRBV15 and TRBJ2-1, with a weak D call TRBD2 (6 bases). The germline V gene has CDR1 LNHNV and CDR2 YYDKDF (reference sequence). V was clipped by 0 bases and J by 6 bases, with 15 bases between them. This CDR3 is built from 16 residues. The CDR3 region is CATSRERRDRGNEQFF. The CDR3 nucleotides read TGTGCCACCAGCAGAGAAAGGAGGGATAGGGGCAATGAGCAGTTCTTC.

The count of this clone is one. The genes are TRBV28 and TRBJ1-2, with unresolved D. The V gene's germline CDR1 is MDHEN and CDR2 SYDVKM. The CDR3 runs 14 residues. Trimming took off 3 bases at V and 1 base at J, with 9 bases between the two ends. The DNA of the CDR3 is TGTGCCAGCAGTTTTTGGGCTAATAACTATGGCTACACCTTC. Translation: CASSFWANNYGYTF.

This chain links TRBV7-2 with TRBJ2-3; D tentatively reads TRBD1 or TRBD2 (6 bases each). Germline lookup yields CDR1 SGHTA and CDR2 FQGNSA. V gave up 2 bases and J gave up 6 bases, with 18 bases separating them. The CDR3 runs 16 residues. CDR3 loop: CASSLKGGTGRDTQYF. In DNA form, the CDR3 reads TGTGCCAGCAGCTTAAAGGGGGGAACAGGGCGGGATACGCAGTATTTT.

The chain couples TRBV5-1 to TRBJ2-7, with D tentatively TRBD1 or TRBD2 (7 bases each). The CDR3 extends over 13 amino acids. From germline, CDR1 is SGHRS and CDR2 YFSETQ. Trimming cost V 2 bases and J 6 bases, with 12 bases left between them. The CDR3 sequence: CASSLTGEGEQYF. The CDR3 DNA is TGCGCCAGCAGCTTAACAGGGGAGGGCGAGCAGTACTTC.

CDR3: CASSLTIDGNTIYF. The CDR3 bases are TGCGCCAGCAGCTTAACCATAGATGGAAACACCATATATTTT. V is TRBV5-1 and J is TRBJ1-3, with D uncertain. Trimming cost V 2 bases and J 3 bases, with 9 bases left between them. CDR3 length: 14 residues. Per the germline V gene, CDR1 is SGHRS and CDR2 is YFSETQ. The variable domain in full, with the rest retrieved from reference TRBV5-1 and TRBJ1-3, is KAGVTQTPRYLIKTRGQQVTLSCSPISGHRSVSWYQQTPGQGLQFLFEYFSETQRNKGNFPGRFSGRQFSNSRSEMNVSTLELGDSALYLCASSLTIDGNTIYFGEGSWLTVV.

The chain is built from TRBV20-1 and TRBJ2-1, with 9 positions matching TRBD2. This CDR3 has 11 amino acids. CDR1 is DFQATT, CDR2 SNEGSKA, per germline (reference sequence). DNA of the CDR3: TGCAGCGGGACTAGCATCGATGAGCAGTTCTTC. It codes for CSGTSIDEQFF.

The chain combines TRBV4-1 with TRBJ2-3, with 9 bases matching TRBD1. Germline V gene lookup returns CDR1 MGHRA and CDR2 YSYEKL. The CDR3 has 19 residues. The J segment lost 1 base and the V segment lost 1 base, leaving 12 bases of the junction unmatched. The CDR3, as DNA: TGCGCCAGCAGCCAAGCCGCCGGGACAGGGTATTGGGGCACAGATACGCAGTATTTT. Its protein product is CASSQAAGTGYWGTDTQYF.

The table lists this clone with a count of one. This sequence joins TRBV29-1 and TRBJ2-7; unclear D gene. Germline V gene data show CDR1 as SQVTM and CDR2 as ANQGSEA. This CDR3 is built from 13 residues. The V end lost 2 bases, the J end lost 5 bases, and 13 bases lay between the germline ends. DNA of the CDR3: TGCAGCGTTGAATTCCCCGAGTGGGACGAGCAGTACTTC. Translated, it gives CSVEFPEWDEQYF.

The chain recombines TRBV10-3 with TRBJ2-4, with 9 bases fitting TRBD1. The trim removed 10 bases at V and 3 bases at J, leaving 7 bases unmatched. The CDR3 extends over 14 amino acids. The germline gives CDR1 ENHRY, CDR2 SYGVKD. The CDR3 loop reads CATRTGEGKNIQYF. DNA for the CDR3: TGTGCCACAAGGACAGGGGAAGGCAAAAACATTCAGTACTTC.

This chain links TRBV7-9 with TRBJ2-5, with a possible D match to TRBD2 (5 bases). The better agreement between TRBJ2-7 and the DNA end casts doubt on the J call. In germline, CDR1 is SEHNR, CDR2 FQNEAQ (reference sequence). CDR3 size: 16 residues. The CDR3 region is CASSLGTGKTWYEQYF. DNA of the CDR3: TGTGCCAGCAGCTTAGGCACGGGGAAGACGTGGTACGAGCAGTACTTC.

J is TRBJ1-2 and V is TRBV7-8; D is ambiguous. V lost 2 bases to trimming and J lost 3 bases, with 7 bases between them. This CDR3 contains 13 residues. Germline lookup yields CDR1 SGHVS and CDR2 FQNEAQ. The CDR3 is CASSLSADYGYTF. The CDR3 nucleotides are TGTGCCAGCAGCTTATCGGCCGACTATGGCTACACCTTC.

The chain is built from TRBV4-3 and TRBJ2-3, with a tentative D call TRBD2 (5 bases). V was clipped by 1 base and J by 2 bases, with 10 bases between them. Per germline, CDR1 LGHNA and CDR2 YSLEER. This CDR3 is 15 amino acids long. This CDR3 reads CASSQVPGLTDTQYF. As DNA, the CDR3 is TGCGCCAGCAGCCAAGTCCCAGGACTCACAGATACGCAGTATTTT.

V and J are TRBV27 and TRBJ1-3, with 7 nucleotides matching TRBD1. The germline V gene has CDR1 MNHEY and CDR2 SMNVEV (reference sequence). This CDR3 comprises 16 residues. V was pared by 5 bases and J by 3 bases, with 10 bases of the junction left unmatched. The CDR3 loop is CASSDLQGKGGNTIYF. CDR3 in DNA: TGTGCCAGCAGTGATCTACAGGGGAAGGGTGGAAACACCATATATTTT.

The rearrangement joins TRBV30 to TRBJ2-5; possibly TRBD1 for D (5 bases). The V end lost 2 bases, the J end lost 2 bases, and 9 bases lay between the germline ends. This CDR3 is built from 13 residues. The germline V gene encodes CDR1 GTSNPN and CDR2 SVGIG (reference sequence). The CDR3 is CAWSRQFQETQYF. The CDR3 nucleotides read TGTGCCTGGAGTCGACAGTTTCAAGAGACCCAGTACTTC.

The chain recombines TRBV9 with TRBJ2-7; possibly TRBD2 for D (6 bases). Germline V gene data show CDR1 as SGDLS and CDR2 as YYNGEE. The ends were cut back, 2 bases at V and 0 bases at J, with 15 bases in the middle. The CDR3 loop spans 16 amino acids. Here the CDR3 DNA reads TGTGCCAGCAGCGTGAGAGCTAGCGCCAGCTCCTACGAGCAGTACTTC. It yields the protein CASSVRASASSYEQYF.

The chain employs TRBV13 and TRBJ1-2; unclear D gene. CDR1 and CDR2 from the germline V gene are PRHDT and FYEKMQ (reference sequence). The CDR3 is 16 residues long. Trimming removed 5 bases at V and 2 bases at J, with 18 bases between. The CDR3, as DNA: TGTGCCAGCAGCCCCACGGCGGAGGGAAGAAACTATGGCTACACCTTC. Its translation: CASSPTAEGRNYGYTF.

This clone was observed once. The chain employs TRBV18 and TRBJ2-7, with a tentative D call TRBD2 (6 bases). The V end lost 3 bases, the J end lost 0 bases, and 12 bases lay between the germline ends. CDR1 is KGHSH and CDR2 is LQKENI in the germline V gene. The CDR3 consists of 15 residues. DNA for the CDR3: TGTGCCAGCTCACCGGTCGGGGGAAGCTCCTACGAGCAGTACTTC. This gives the protein CASSPVGGSSYEQYF.

The rearrangement joins TRBV4-3 to TRBJ1-1; D not resolved. The CDR3 length is 13 residues. Germline V gene sequence: CDR1 LGHNA, CDR2 YSLEER. Trimming removed 4 bases from V and 0 bases from J, with 6 bases in between. For the CDR3, the DNA is TGCGCCAGCAGCCTAAGCGTGAACACTGAAGCTTTCTTT. This gives the protein CASSLSVNTEAFF.

In DNA form, the CDR3 reads TGTGCCAGCAGCCTTCAGAATCAGCCACAAGAGACCCAGTACTTC. Translated, it gives CASSLQNQPQETQYF. The chain combines TRBV7-8 with TRBJ2-5, with D unclear. The CDR3 runs 15 residues. CDR1 is SGHVS and CDR2 is FQNEAQ in the germline V gene. Trimming took 5 bases from V and 2 from J, leaving 15 bases between them.

V gene TRBV30 combines with J gene TRBJ1-2; TRBD1 might be the D (5 bases). Trimming pared 4 bases from V and 3 bases from J, leaving 21 bases between. This CDR3 contains 16 residues. Germline V lookup: CDR1 GTSNPN, CDR2 SVGIG (reference sequence). CDR3 DNA: TGTGCCTGGACGGGATCAGGGTTAGGGATGGACTATGGCTACACCTTC. This sequence encodes CAWTGSGLGMDYGYTF.

The genes are TRBV27 and TRBJ2-7; 9 nucleotides agree with TRBD1. The CDR3 extends over 16 amino acids. From germline, CDR1 is MNHEY and CDR2 SMNVEV (reference sequence). J lost 0 bases, V lost 2 bases, and 5 bases had no gene match. This chain's CDR3 is CASSLESGQGSYEQYF. The CDR3 bases are TGTGCCAGCAGTTTAGAATCGGGACAGGGCTCCTACGAGCAGTACTTC.

This clone was detected only once. V and J are TRBV10-3 and TRBJ2-3; 7 nucleotides match TRBD2. Germline trimming cut 0 bases from V and 3 bases from J; bases unmatched to any gene: 6. CDR1 and CDR2 (germline): ENHRY, SYGVKD. The CDR3 totals 16 residues. The CDR3 region has the DNA TGTGCCATCAGTGAGTCTGTAGCGGGCCTGACAGATACGCAGTATTTT. It encodes CAISESVAGLTDTQYF.